The 4 T cell receptor beta chains reported below all come from one sample, sequenced in a study of shared clonotypes between healthy human individuals. Assay used: immunoSEQ multiplex PCR; TCRdb lists only in-frame clones, some missing. The sample lists just over 2,000,000 clones, about 95% seen once, with 1% to 1.3% in the top ten. CD8 cells regarded as naive lacked CD45RO, were positively chosen for CCR7, and omitted terminally differentiated effector memory CD45RA+ cells. Material: naive CD8+ T cells sorted from blood. These receptors were collected from a man between 18 and 29 years old in good health.

The J gene is TRBJ1-2, the V gene TRBV5-4; D unresolved. The CDR3 totals 15 residues. Germline CDR1 is SGHNT and CDR2 is YYREEE (reference sequence). Deletions cut 0 bases from V and 2 bases from J, with 11 bases between. CDR3 protein: CASSLVQPGNYGYTF. The CDR3 DNA reads TGTGCCAGCAGCTTGGTACAGCCGGGCAACTATGGCTACACCTTC.

The V call is TRBV19, the J call TRBJ1-1; the D is unclear. Deletions cut 5 bases from V and 0 bases from J, with 7 bases between. The V gene's germline CDR1 is LNHDA and CDR2 SQIVND (reference sequence). CDR3 length equals 13 residues. The CDR3 loop is CASSPLVNTEAFF. DNA for the CDR3: TGTGCCAGTAGTCCCTTAGTGAACACTGAAGCTTTCTTT.

The gene calls are TRBV27 and TRBJ2-3, with TRBD1 identical over 8 bases. There are 18 residues in the CDR3. With V trimmed by 3 bases and J by 0 bases, 11 bases remained unmatched. Looked up from germline, CDR1 is MNHEY and CDR2 is SMNVEV (reference sequence). CDR3 in amino acids: CASSLSRPGQVSTDTQYF. CDR3 nucleotide sequence: TGTGCCAGCAGTTTGTCCCGTCCGGGACAGGTGAGCACAGATACGCAGTATTTT.

The chain carries TRBV7-6 and TRBJ2-7; weak D call: TRBD2 (6 bases). The CDR3 has 15 amino acids. Germline V gives CDR1 SGHVS, CDR2 FNYEAQ. Trimming shortened V by 1 base and J by 2 bases, and 12 bases separated the two germline ends. The CDR3 is CASSLEVEGTYEQYF. The CDR3 coding sequence is TGTGCCAGCAGCTTAGAGGTGGAGGGGACCTACGAGCAGTACTTC. The variable domain in full, with the rest retrieved from reference TRBV7-6 and TRBJ2-7, is GAGVSQSPRYKVTKRGQDVALRCDPISGHVSLYWYRQALGQGPEFLTYFNYEAQQDKSGLPNDRFSAERPEGSISTLTIQRTEQRDSAMYRCASSLEVEGTYEQYFGPGTRLTVT.